The TCR beta chain under discussion was sequenced for a study of cytomegalovirus exposure and HLA in healthy donors. Study-level findings and limits: The likely explanation for a cluster of highly shared sequence variants was sequencing artifact. Most of the TCR beta V segments (in an earlier analysis) were productive either about 87% or about 30% of the time. Researchers counted 180 or so TCR beta chains as cytomegalovirus-associated.

Vbeta (60) and Jbeta (13) primers were used in the PCR. Sequencing was performed with immunoSEQ multiplex PCR; in TCRdb, only in-frame clones are kept and a portion is missing. The profile shows roughly 130,000 clones, 75% to 85% of them singletons. CDR1 and CDR2 (germline): SGHDT, YYEEEE. V was shortened by 3 bases and J by 5 bases, with 15 bases between the two germline ends. The CDR3 covers 14 residues. About this clone: The target antigen is unknown.

The TCR comes from a man aged 30 to 45 in good health and CMV-seronegative. The specimen sequenced was PBMCs. V is TRBV5-6 and J is TRBJ2-7, with D possibly TRBD2 on 7 matching bases. As DNA, the CDR3 is TGTGCCAGCAGCTCGGGGGGCAAATTCCACGAGCAGTACTTC. Its translation: CASSSGGKFHEQYF.